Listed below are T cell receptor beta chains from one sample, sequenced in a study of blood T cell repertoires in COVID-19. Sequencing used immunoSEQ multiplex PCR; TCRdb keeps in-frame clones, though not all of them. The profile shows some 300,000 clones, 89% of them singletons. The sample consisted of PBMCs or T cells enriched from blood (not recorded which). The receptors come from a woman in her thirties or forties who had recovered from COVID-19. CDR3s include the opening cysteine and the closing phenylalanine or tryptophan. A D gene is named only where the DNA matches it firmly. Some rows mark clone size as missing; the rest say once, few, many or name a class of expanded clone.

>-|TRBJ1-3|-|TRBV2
CASREQGSGNTIYF
TGTGCCAGCAGGGAACAGGGATCTGGAAACACCATATATTTT
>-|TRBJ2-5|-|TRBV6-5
CASSYRAGARETQYF
TGTGCCAGCAGTTATAGGGCAGGGGCGAGGGAGACCCAGTACTTC
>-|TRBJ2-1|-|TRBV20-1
CSARDEGLEFF
TGCAGTGCTAGAGATGAAGGACTCGAGTTCTTC
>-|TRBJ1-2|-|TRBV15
CATSTRVNYGYTF
TGTGCCACCAGCACCAGGGTGAACTATGGCTACACCTTC
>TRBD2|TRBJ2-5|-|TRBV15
CATSRFSGGAGQETQYF
TGTGCCACCAGCAGATTTAGCGGGGGGGCGGGACAAGAGACCCAGTACTTC
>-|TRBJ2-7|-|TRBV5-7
CASSSPYEQYF
TGTGCCAGCAGCTCCCCATACGAGCAGTACTTC
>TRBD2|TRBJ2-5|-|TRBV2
CASSERGLPGETQYF
TGTGCCAGCAGTGAAAGGGGACTACCAGGAGAGACCCAGTACTTC
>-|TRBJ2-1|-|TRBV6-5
CASSHALERNEQFF
TGTGCCAGCAGTCACGCTCTAGAACGCAATGAGCAGTTCTTC
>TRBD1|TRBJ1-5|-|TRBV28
CASSLWGQGSNQPQHF
TGTGCCAGCAGTTTATGGGGACAGGGAAGCAATCAGCCCCAGCATTTT
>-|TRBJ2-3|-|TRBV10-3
CAISDPGAPSTDTQYF
TGTGCCATCAGCGACCCCGGAGCCCCGAGCACAGATACGCAGTATTTT
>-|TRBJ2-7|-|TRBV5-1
CASSLGAGFEQYF
TGCGCCAGCAGCTTGGGGGCGGGCTTCGAGCAGTACTTC
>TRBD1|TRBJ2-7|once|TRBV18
CASSPSGTGFYEQYF
TGTGCCAGCTCACCTTCGGGGACAGGCTTCTACGAGCAGTACTTC
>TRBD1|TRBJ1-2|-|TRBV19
CASTTQGVGAYGYTF
TGTGCCAGTACCACTCAGGGGGTAGGTGCCTATGGCTACACCTTC
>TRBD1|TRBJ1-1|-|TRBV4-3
CASSQNPGQGYTEAFF
TGCGCCAGCAGCCAAAACCCGGGACAGGGTTACACTGAAGCTTTCTTT
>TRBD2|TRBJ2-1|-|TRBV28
CASSVLAGGGYEQFF
TGTGCCAGCAGTGTTCTCGCGGGGGGAGGGTATGAGCAGTTCTTC
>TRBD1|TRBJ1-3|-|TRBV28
CASSSIRDRSKSSGNTIYF
TGTGCCAGCAGTTCCATCAGGGACAGAAGTAAGAGCTCTGGAAACACCATATATTTT
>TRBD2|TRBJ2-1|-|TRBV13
CASSLSKREGSSYNEQFF
TGTGCCAGCAGCTTATCTAAGCGGGAGGGCAGCTCCTACAATGAGCAGTTCTTC
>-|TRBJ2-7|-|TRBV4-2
CASSQTGLQSYEQYF
TGTGCCAGCAGCCAAACAGGGCTACAATCCTACGAGCAGTACTTC